This passage covers 6 T cell receptor beta chains from one sample sequenced in a study of metastatic and nonmetastatic thyroid tumors. The entire patient cohort was treatment-naive prior to thyroid surgery. TCRdb reanalyzed the PCR reads via MiXCR. Of around 59,000 clones listed, 15% to 20% were seen once; the top ten hold less than 9.5%. The sequenced sample consisted of blood. Every receptor here comes from a male donor with papillary thyroid cancer or a benign thyroid nodule (not recorded which). Some clones in this sample may be carry-over from other donors' samples.

As regards this clone: A much larger clone differs from this one at a single base, so this may be a read error. The chain employs TRBV7-3 and TRBJ1-1, with unresolved D. This CDR3 has 13 residues. Germline V gene lookup returns CDR1 SGHTA and CDR2 FQGTGA. CDR3 sequence (DNA): TGTGCCAGCACCTTAAGCTGGGGCACTGAAGCTTTCTTT. Translation gives CASTLSWGTEAFF. The full variable domain, its missing parts supplied by reference TRBV7-3 and TRBJ1-1, is GAGVSQTPSNKVTEKGKYVELRCDPISGHTALYWYRQSLGQGPEFLIYFQGTGAADDSGLPNDRFFAVRPEGSVSTLKIQRTERGDSAVYLCASTLSWGTEAFFGQGTRLTVV.

This clone was observed many times. The chain couples TRBV5-1 to TRBJ2-2; D remains unclear. The V gene's germline CDR1 is SGHRS and CDR2 YFSETQ. V was pared by 4 bases and J by 8 bases, with 6 bases between. CDR3 size: 11 residues. In DNA, the CDR3 is TGCGCCAGCAGCCCGAATGGGGAGCTGTTTTTT. This translates into CASSPNGELFF.

This clone was counted a few times. The sample carries other DNA sequences with the same CDR3. The chain combines TRBV29-1 with TRBJ2-1; tentative D call: TRBD1 (5 bases). Germline values: CDR1 SQVTM, CDR2 ANQGSEA. The CDR3 is 10 amino acids. V was pared by 7 bases and J by 16 bases, with 17 bases between. CDR3 coding DNA: TGCAGCGCCCAGGACAAGATTCGTTTCTTC. This gives the protein CSAQDKIRFF.

The CDR3 nucleotides read TGTGCCAGCAGTCCTTGGGGGGGTGTATCCTACAATGAGCAGTTCTTC. Translation: CASSPWGGVSYNEQFF. The chain has TRBV11-2 and TRBJ2-1, with 7 bases fitting TRBD2. V trimming: 6 bases; J trimming: 1 base; junction bases outside the gene matches: 9. The CDR3 sequence is 16 residues long. Germline-derived CDR1 and CDR2 are SGHAT and FQNNGV.

This clone was observed many times. The chain links TRBV13 to TRBJ1-2; 7 positions match TRBD1. CDR3 length: 15 amino acids. From germline, CDR1 is PRHDT and CDR2 FYEKMQ (reference sequence). V was pared by 5 bases and J by 3 bases, with 9 bases of the junction left unmatched. The CDR3 spells CASSPLEGAYYGYTF. CDR3 sequence (DNA): TGTGCCAGCAGCCCCTTGGAGGGGGCCTACTATGGCTACACCTTC.

This clone was seen ten or more times. CDR3 residues: CASSLPAGQGDNEQFF. The CDR3 coding sequence is TGTGCCAGCAGCTTACCGGCGGGACAGGGAGACAATGAGCAGTTCTTC. V and J are TRBV7-9 and TRBJ2-1, with TRBD1 identical over 9 bases. The CDR3 is made up of 16 amino acids. The germline V gene has CDR1 SEHNR and CDR2 FQNEAQ (reference sequence). Unmatched junction bases numbered 7, after V lost 2 bases and J lost 5 bases.